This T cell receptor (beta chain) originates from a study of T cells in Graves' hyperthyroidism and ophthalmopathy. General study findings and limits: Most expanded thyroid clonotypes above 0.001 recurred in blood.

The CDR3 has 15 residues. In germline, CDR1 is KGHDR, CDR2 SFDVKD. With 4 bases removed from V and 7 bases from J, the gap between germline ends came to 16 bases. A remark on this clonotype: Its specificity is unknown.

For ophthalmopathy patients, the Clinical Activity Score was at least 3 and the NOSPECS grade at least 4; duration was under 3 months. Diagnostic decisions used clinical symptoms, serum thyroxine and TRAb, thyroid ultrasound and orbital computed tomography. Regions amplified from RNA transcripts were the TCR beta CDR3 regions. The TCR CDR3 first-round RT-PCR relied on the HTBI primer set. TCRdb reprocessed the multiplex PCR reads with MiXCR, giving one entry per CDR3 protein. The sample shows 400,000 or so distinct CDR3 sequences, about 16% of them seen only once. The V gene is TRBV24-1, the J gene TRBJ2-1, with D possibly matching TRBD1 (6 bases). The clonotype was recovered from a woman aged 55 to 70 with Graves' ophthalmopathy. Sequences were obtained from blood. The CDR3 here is CATSDHRVFFNEQFF. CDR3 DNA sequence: TGTGCCACCAGTGACCACAGGGTTTTTTTTAATGAGCAGTTCTTC.